The entry that follows covers one T cell receptor (beta chain) sequence. Its antigen remains undetermined. The input lacks base qualities; no much larger clone sits a single base away. CDR1 and CDR2 are read off the germline V gene as SNHLY and FYNNEI. Relative to germline, V is 6 bases shorter and J is 8 bases shorter, with 16 bases between their ends. Its CDR3 holds 13 amino acids, cysteine through phenylalanine. The kept DNA is CDR3 alone, 39 bases in frame from the first base. The sample is drawn from a study of Graves' ophthalmopathy and Graves' hyperthyroidism (dated by TCRdb to between 2017 and 2018). Study-wide context: Peripheral blood was collected at initial diagnosis, prior to any treatment. In total, around 140 blood samples were TCR-sequenced: approximately 42 ophthalmopathy, roughly 80 hyperthyroidism and approximately 17 hyperthyroidism-to-ophthalmopathy patients. In a handful of hyperthyroidism patients, the T-cell repertoire of thyroid tissue was compared with the T-cell repertoire of blood. To tell Graves' ophthalmopathy apart from Graves' hyperthyroidism, and to predict which patients would progress to ophthalmopathy, the study relied on TCR beta repertoire signatures. To explore V-J signatures that distinguish ophthalmopathy from hyperthyroidism, a discovery set of 90 to 100 patients was enrolled, made up of 43 with ophthalmopathy and 57 with stable hyperthyroidism. An independent validation cohort was composed of fewer than 20 hyperthyroidism patients and some 16 patients who later progressed from hyperthyroidism to ophthalmopathy. Once sampling was done, hyperthyroidism patients were given methimazole at a starting dose of 30 mg daily, while ophthalmopathy patients were given high-dose intravenous methylprednisolone. Study-level results and caveats: In validation, the model predicted ophthalmopathy progression with about 71% sensitivity and around 72% specificity; some 13 predicted patients were CT-confirmed with GO in a median of 6.5 months. In cross-validation, the 13-signature model distinguished ophthalmopathy from stable hyperthyroidism with just over 85% sensitivity and roughly 81% specificity, and in the test set the corresponding values were around 80% and 75%. Most of the expanded thyroid clonotypes with a frequency above 0.001 were also detected in blood, and it was suggested that the thyroid immune response may be reflected by blood repertoires. Sample size was not statistically predetermined, and group allocation was not concealed from the investigators.

Ophthalmopathy patients had moderately to severely active disease, Clinical Activity Score of at least 3, NOSPECS grade of at least 4, and disease duration under 3 months. Patients with other autoimmune diseases, uncontrolled infections, pregnancy or lactation were excluded from the study. Clinical symptoms, serum thyroxine, TRAb, thyroid ultrasound and orbital computed tomography were used for diagnosis. Using Ficoll-Paque density gradient centrifugation, PBMCs were isolated from 9 to 10 ml of fresh peripheral blood. Trizol reagent was used to extract the total RNA, and its quality was then checked on an Agilent 2100 Bioanalyzer. For repertoire sequencing, TCR beta CDR3 regions were amplified from RNA transcripts. The first round was an RT-PCR using HTBI primers with the Qiagen OneStep RT-PCR kit, and this first round was followed by a second-round multiplex PCR, then size selection and purification. Sequencing of the libraries was carried out on an Illumina HiSeq2000 in paired-end mode with 100 bp reads. In the authors' own workflow: SOAPnuke was used for read processing, and reads with adapters, uncalled bases, a mean Phred below 15, or no exact constant-primer or identifier match were discarded. High-quality paired reads were merged with COPE v1.2.5. Each unique nucleotide sequence was defined as a clonotype, and clonotypes were aligned to IMGT TRB V, D and J references with MiTCR v1.1. Only V-J combinations with frequency above 0.0001 were analysed, covering around 99% of repertoires. For each V-J combination, a TCR clonal expansion and chaos score was defined as the ratio of F50 clonal expansion to chaos observed in the TCRdist matrix. Welch's t-statistics and random forest were used to reduce the features to 10 to 15 V-J combinations, which were then used as input to a naive Bayes classifier. Thyroid-blood repertoire similarity was quantified with the Morisita-Horn index. TCRdb reran the public reads through fastp at Q25 and MiXCR, keeping productive beta chains. Here each entry gathers all rows of one CDR3 protein and keeps the most common genes and DNA. It is TCRdb's table, rather than the study itself, that gives the V and J calls and clone size. The sample contains about 740,000 distinct CDR3 sequences, roughly 41% of them found a single time. Approximately 43% of the sample comes from the top ten.

What was sequenced was peripheral blood. The receptor's source is an adult man with Graves' ophthalmopathy. Here the chain combines TRBV2 and TRBJ1-2, with the identity of the D gene unclear. The nucleotides read TGTGCCAGCAGCGGCCAGGACGTATGGGGCTACACCTTC. It encodes CASSGQDVWGYTF.